This TCR beta chain was sequenced for a study of blood T cell repertoires in COVID-19. Across the study: Collection of acute and convalescent COVID-19 samples took place in the United States, Italy and Spain. The analysed material was cDNA or gDNA that came from T cells, B-cell-depleted T cells, or PBMCs.

Authors' processing steps: Amplifying reference gene primers gave estimates of nucleated cell counts. Profiled with immunoSEQ multiplex PCR; TCRdb holds only in-frame clones, not every one. V, J and clone size are those of that table, while D and trimming were read from the DNA. The sample contains nearly 70,000 clones, about 90% of which appear only once. The Seattle site enrolled patients during active infection and followed them longitudinally. V was trimmed by 6 bases and J by 2 bases, leaving 10 bases between them. The CDR3 has 12 amino acids. CDR1 is SQVTM and CDR2 is ANQGSEA in the germline V gene.

The chain has TRBV29-1 and TRBJ1-2, with D tentatively TRBD1 (5 bases). The clonotype comes from a woman in her forties or fifties with COVID-19, enrolled during active disease. The sample comprised peripheral blood. Written as DNA, the CDR3 is TGCAGCGTCGTAGACAGCAACTATGGCTACACCTTC. Encoded protein: CSVVDSNYGYTF.